The T cell receptor (beta chain) described here comes from a study of CD8+ T cells in alopecia areata. Study overall: Administration of oral tofacitinib to treated patients was at 5 to 10 mg twice daily.

The CDR3 is 15 residues long. V shed 8 bases and J shed 1 base, with 15 bases lying between them. The germline CDR1 and CDR2 sequences are MNHEY and SMNVEV (reference sequence). In this sample, this clone turned up a few times. RNA extraction was followed by reverse transcription into cDNA, which acted as the sequencing template. This table comes from immunoSEQ multiplex PCR, and its TCRdb copy is limited to in-frame clones, with some not included. The table shows 150,000 to 180,000 clones, with around 50% occurring only once. This chain connects TRBV27 to TRBJ2-1, with a tentative D call TRBD2 (5 bases). The sample in question was CD8+ T cells sorted from blood, obtained at week 0. This clonotype was sampled from a human donor with alopecia areata. The CDR3 DNA reads TGTGCCAGCCGAATTAGTAGAGGGTCCTACAATGAGCAGTTCTTC. The encoded protein is CASRISRGSYNEQFF.